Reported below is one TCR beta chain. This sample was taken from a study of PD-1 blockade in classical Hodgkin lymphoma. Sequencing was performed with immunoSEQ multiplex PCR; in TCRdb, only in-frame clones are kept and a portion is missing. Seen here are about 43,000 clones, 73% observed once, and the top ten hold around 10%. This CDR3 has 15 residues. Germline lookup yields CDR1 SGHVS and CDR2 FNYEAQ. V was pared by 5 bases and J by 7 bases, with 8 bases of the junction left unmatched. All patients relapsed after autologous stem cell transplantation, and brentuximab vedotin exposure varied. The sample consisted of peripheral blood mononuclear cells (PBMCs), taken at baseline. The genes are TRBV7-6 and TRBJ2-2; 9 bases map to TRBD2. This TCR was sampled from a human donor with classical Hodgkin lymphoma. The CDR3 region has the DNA TGTGCCAGCAGCCAAGTAGCGGGAGTGGTCGGGGAGCTGTTTTTT. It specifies CASSQVAGVVGELFF.